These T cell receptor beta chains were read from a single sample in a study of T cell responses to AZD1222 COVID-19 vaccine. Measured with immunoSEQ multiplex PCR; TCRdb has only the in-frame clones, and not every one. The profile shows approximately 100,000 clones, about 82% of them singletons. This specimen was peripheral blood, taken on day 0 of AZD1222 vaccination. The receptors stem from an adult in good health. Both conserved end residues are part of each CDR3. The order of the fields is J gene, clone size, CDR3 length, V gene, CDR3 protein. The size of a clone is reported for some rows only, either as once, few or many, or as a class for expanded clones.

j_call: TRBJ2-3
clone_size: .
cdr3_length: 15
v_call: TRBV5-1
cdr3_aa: CASSIGQGAIRTQYF

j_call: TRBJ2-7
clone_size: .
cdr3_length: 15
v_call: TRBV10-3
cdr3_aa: CAISGGQADSYEQYF

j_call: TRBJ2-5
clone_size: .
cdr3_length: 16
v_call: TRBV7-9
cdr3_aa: CASSLVGMASHETQYF

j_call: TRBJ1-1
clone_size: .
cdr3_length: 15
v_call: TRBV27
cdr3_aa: CASSSLGQLNTEAFF

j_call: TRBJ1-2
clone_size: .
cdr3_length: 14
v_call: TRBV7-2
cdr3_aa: CASSSDRGRNGYTF

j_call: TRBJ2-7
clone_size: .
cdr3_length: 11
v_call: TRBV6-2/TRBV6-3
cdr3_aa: CASSWGYEQYF

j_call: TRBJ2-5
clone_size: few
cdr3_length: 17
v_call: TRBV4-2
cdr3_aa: CASSQEVGTGEEETQYF

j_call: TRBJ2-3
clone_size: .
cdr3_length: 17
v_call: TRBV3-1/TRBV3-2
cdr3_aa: CASSQGGGTSYTDTQYF

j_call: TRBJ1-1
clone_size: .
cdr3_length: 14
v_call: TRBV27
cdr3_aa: CASSLTRRNTEAFF

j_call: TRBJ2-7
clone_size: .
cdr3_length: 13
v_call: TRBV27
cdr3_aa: CASKRTGPYEQYF

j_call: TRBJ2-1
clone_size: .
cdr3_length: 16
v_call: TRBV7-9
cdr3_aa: CASSHNLAGDRNEQFF

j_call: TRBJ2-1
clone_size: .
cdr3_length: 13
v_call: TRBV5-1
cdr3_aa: CASMASGMSEQFF

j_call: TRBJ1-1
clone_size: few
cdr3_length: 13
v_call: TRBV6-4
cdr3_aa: CASSEPGNTEAFF

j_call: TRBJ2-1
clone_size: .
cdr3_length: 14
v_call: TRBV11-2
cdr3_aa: CASSRSSGADEQFF

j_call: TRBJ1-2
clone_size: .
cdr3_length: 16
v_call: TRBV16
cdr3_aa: CASSQSGTAFNYGYTF

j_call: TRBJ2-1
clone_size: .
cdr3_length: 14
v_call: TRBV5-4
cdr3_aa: CASSSAVTHNEQFF

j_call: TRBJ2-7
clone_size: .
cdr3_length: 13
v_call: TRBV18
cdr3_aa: CASSPEEGVGQYF

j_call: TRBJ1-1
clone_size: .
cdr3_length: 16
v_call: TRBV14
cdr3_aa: CASTPLGAGLDTEAFF

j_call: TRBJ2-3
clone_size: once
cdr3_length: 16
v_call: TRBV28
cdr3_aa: CASSSNRDRGRWAQYF

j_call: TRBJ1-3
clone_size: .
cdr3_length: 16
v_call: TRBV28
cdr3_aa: CASSLSMAVSGNTIYF

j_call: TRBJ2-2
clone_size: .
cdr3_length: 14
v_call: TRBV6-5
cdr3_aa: CASSKTGTAGELFF

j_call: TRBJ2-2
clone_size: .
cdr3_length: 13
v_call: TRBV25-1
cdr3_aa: CASSDRRNGELFF

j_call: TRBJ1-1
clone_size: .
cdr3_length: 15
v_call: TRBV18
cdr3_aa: CASSPVAGRETEAFF

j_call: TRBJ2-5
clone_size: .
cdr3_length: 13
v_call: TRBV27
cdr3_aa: CASSFHSKETQYF

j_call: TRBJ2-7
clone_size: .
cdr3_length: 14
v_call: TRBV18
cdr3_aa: CASSQNSRGGEQYF

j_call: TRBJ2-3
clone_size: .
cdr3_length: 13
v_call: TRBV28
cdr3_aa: CASSGGGTDTQYF

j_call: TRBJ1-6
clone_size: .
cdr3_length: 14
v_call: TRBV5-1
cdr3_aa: CASSFGRGDSPLHF

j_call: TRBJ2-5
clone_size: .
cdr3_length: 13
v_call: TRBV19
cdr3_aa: CASSIQGVETQYF

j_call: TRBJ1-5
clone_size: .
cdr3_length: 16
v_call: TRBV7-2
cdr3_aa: CASSLREPRGNQPQHF